These T cell receptor beta chains were read from a single sample in a study of early T cells in non-severe SARS-CoV-2 infection. From the 5' RACE reads, TCRdb called clonotypes with MiXCR, one entry per CDR3 protein. The sample shows more than 35,000 distinct CDR3 sequences, about 5% of them seen only once. Sequencing was done on a sample of whole blood. These receptors originate from an adult who was a healthcare worker with PCR-confirmed SARS-CoV-2 infection or an uninfected control (not recorded which). CDR3s include the opening cysteine and the closing phenylalanine or tryptophan. Size tells how often a clone was seen (once, few, many) or the class of an expanded clone, and some rows leave it out.

TRBV5-1	.	TRBJ2-3	CASSVRDSSTDTQYF
TRBV18	few	TRBJ2-2	CASSPPNTPNTGELFF
TRBV7-9	many	TRBJ2-5	CASSLFGWGLGTQYF
TRBV6-2/TRBV6-3	few	TRBJ2-6	CASSFADWSGANVLTF
TRBV30	many	TRBJ1-2	CAWSSRQGEGYGYTF
TRBV4-1	many	TRBJ1-1	CASSPDPNKNTEAFF
TRBV29-1	many	TRBJ1-2	CSVEDLSRFGGYTF
TRBV12-3/TRBV12-4	many	TRBJ1-1	CASSLAGQGNTEAFF
TRBV7-2	many	TRBJ1-5	CASSLPPRAQHF
TRBV28	.	TRBJ1-1	CASSFWQGGTEAFF
TRBV10-3	medium-sized	TRBJ1-5	CATHRDSDQPQHF
TRBV30	many	TRBJ1-2	CAWSRRNYGYTF
TRBV25-1	many	TRBJ2-7	CASSAPYFGEQYF
TRBV9	many	TRBJ1-3	CASSVDPAGGNTIYF
TRBV20-1	few	TRBJ2-5	CSATSGGDQETQYF
TRBV6-1	many	TRBJ2-3	CASGAGVADTQYF
TRBV6-2/TRBV6-3	.	TRBJ2-5	CASRPSGVQETQYF
TRBV29-1	few	TRBJ2-1	CSVYYGGPEQFF
TRBV9	many	TRBJ1-2	CASSVEGGYGYTF
TRBV7-3	many	TRBJ1-2	CASSLAGGQSNYGYTF
TRBV3-1	few	TRBJ2-7	CASSLPGQPYEQYF
TRBV30	many	TRBJ2-7	CAWSAGGYEQYF
TRBV6-5	many	TRBJ1-6	CASRSSGQKNSPLHF
TRBV5-1	.	TRBJ2-2	CASSLDLSGELFF
TRBV7-2	medium-sized	TRBJ2-2	CASSPWTSANTGELFF
TRBV11-2	many	TRBJ2-3	CASSFEGEWGDTQYF
TRBV7-2	many	TRBJ1-4	CASSLAGPTGQGWRTNEKLFF
TRBV19	many	TRBJ2-5	CASSVQLRQETQYF
TRBV7-9	many	TRBJ1-1	CASSLGQGESEAFF